The 7 T cell receptor beta chains presented below share a single source sample, sequenced in a study of blood T cell repertoires in COVID-19. The data were produced by immunoSEQ multiplex PCR, yet TCRdb's version contains in-frame clones alone and is incomplete. The sample lists 100,000 to 150,000 clones, over 75% seen once, with more than 20% in the top ten. Sequenced sample: peripheral blood. These receptors were collected from a woman of 80 years or more with acute or convalescent COVID-19.

The chain carries TRBV6-2 or TRBV6-3 and TRBJ1-6; D might be TRBD1 (6 bases). Germline V lookup: CDR1 MNHEY, CDR2 SVGEGT. V lost 6 bases to trimming and J lost 7 bases, with 10 bases between them. The CDR3 is 13 amino acids. The CDR3 region is CASSLGTNSPLHF. CDR3 DNA: TGTGCCAGCAGCCTTGGGACAAATTCACCCCTCCACTTT.

The CDR3 here is CASSSGAGGNTIYF. Here the CDR3 DNA reads TGCGCCAGCAGCTCGGGTGCGGGTGGAAACACCATATATTTT. The chain is built from TRBV5-1 and TRBJ1-3; D is uncertain. The V gene's germline CDR1 is SGHRS and CDR2 YFSETQ. V was cut by 3 bases and J by 3 bases, with 10 bases left in between. This CDR3 is built from 14 residues.

This clone turned up a few times. The chain is built from TRBV6-6 and TRBJ2-4; D is unresolved. The CDR3 loop spans 14 amino acids. Trimming removed 6 bases at V and 4 bases at J, with 13 bases between. Germline CDR1 is MNHNY and CDR2 is SVGAGI (reference sequence). The CDR3 nucleotides are TGTGCCAGCAGCGAGAGACTTACTAAAAACATTCAGTACTTC. The encoded protein is CASSERLTKNIQYF.

As concerns this clone: The junction and the germline gene differ at one end; a read error may be behind it. The chain joins TRBV5-1 to TRBJ2-7; weak D call: TRBD2 (6 bases). Looked up from germline, CDR1 is SGHRS and CDR2 is YFSETQ. This CDR3 is 14 amino acids long. The CDR3 DNA follows: TGCGCCAGCAGCCCCTCACTAGCCTCCTACAAGCAGTACTTC. Protein: CASSPSLASYKQYF.

About this clone itself: The junction departs from the called germline gene at one end, perhaps through a read error. The chain uses TRBV6-1 and TRBJ1-5, with unresolved D. Germline V gene lookup returns CDR1 MNHNS and CDR2 SASEGT. This CDR3 is built from 14 residues. CDR3 in DNA: TGTGCCAGCGGTGAAGGAGGCGGCGGGCAGCCCCAGCATTTT. Translating it yields CASGEGGGGQPQHF.

The chain uses TRBV2 and TRBJ2-7, with no clear D. V lost 7 bases and J lost 0, with 19 bases in between. The germline CDR1 and CDR2 sequences are SNHLY and FYNNEI. The CDR3 spans 16 residues. The CDR3 coding sequence is TGTGCCAGCATCTACTTCAAGGCGGAGAGCTCCTACGAGCAGTACTTC. Amino acids: CASIYFKAESSYEQYF.

The V and J genes are TRBV6-6 and TRBJ2-7, with D uncertain. This CDR3 is 11 amino acids long. Germline values: CDR1 MNHNY, CDR2 SVGAGI (reference sequence). Trimming removed 2 bases from V and 5 bases from J, with 4 bases in between. Written as DNA, the CDR3 is TGTGCCAGCAGTTACCAGGACGAGCAGTACTTC. This translates into CASSYQDEQYF.